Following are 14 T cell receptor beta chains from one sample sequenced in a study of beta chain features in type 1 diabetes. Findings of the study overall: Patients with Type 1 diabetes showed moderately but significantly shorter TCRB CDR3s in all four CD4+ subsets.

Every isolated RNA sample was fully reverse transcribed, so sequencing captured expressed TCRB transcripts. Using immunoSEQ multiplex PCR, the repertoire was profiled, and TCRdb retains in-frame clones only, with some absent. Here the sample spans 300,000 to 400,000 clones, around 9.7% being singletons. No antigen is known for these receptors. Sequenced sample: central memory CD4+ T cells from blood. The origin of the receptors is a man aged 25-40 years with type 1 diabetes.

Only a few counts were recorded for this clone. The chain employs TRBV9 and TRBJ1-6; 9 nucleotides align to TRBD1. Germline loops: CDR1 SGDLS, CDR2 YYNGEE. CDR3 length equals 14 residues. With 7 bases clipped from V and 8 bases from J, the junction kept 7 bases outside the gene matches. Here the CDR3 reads CASATGQGDSPLHF. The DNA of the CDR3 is TGTGCCAGCGCCACGGGACAGGGTGATTCACCCCTCCACTTT.

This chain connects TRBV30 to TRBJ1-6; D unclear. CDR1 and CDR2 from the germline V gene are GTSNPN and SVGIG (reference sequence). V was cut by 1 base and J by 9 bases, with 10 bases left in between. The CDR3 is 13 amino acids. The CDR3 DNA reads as TGTGCCTGGAGTGCCCGGGATGTTTCACCCCTCCACTTT. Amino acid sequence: CAWSARDVSPLHF.

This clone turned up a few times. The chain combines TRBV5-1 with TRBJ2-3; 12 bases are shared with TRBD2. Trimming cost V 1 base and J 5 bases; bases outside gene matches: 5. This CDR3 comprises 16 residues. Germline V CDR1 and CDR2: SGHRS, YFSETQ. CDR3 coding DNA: TGCGCCAGCAGCTTGCTAGCGGGGGGGCCGGAAGATACGCAGTATTTT. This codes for CASSLLAGGPEDTQYF.

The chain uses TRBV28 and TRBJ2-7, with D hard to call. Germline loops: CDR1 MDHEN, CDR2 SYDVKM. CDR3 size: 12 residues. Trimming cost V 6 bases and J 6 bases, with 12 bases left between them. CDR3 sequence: CASSSPLSEQYF. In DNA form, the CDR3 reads TGTGCCAGCAGCTCCCCTTTATCCGAGCAGTACTTC. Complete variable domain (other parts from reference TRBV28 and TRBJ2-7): DVKVTQSSRYLVKRTGEKVFLECVQDMDHENMFWYRQDPGLGLRLIYFSYDVKMKEKGDIPEGYSVSREKKERFSLILESASTNQTSMYLCASSSPLSEQYFGPGTRLTVT.

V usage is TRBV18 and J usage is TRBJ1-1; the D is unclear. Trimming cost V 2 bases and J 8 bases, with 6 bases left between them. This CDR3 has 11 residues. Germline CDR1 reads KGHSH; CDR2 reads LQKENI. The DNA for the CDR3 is TGTGCCAGCTCACCAGACGAGGAAGCTTTCTTT. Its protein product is CASSPDEEAFF.

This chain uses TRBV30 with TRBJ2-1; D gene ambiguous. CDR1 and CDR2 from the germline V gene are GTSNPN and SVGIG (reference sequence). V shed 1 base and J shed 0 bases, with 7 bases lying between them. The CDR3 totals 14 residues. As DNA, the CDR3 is TGTGCCTGGAGTGGGGCCAGCTCCTACAATGAGCAGTTCTTC. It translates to CAWSGASSYNEQFF.

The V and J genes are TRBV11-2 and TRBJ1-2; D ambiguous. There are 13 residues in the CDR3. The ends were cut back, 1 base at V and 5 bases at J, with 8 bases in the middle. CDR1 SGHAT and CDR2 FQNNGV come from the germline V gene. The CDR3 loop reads CASSLVSVYGYTF. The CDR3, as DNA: TGTGCCAGCAGCTTAGTGTCTGTATATGGCTACACCTTC.

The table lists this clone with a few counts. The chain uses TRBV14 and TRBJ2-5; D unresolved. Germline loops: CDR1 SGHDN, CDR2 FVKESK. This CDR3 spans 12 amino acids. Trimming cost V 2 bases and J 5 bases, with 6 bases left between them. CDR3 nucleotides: TGTGCCAGCAGCCAATTACCGGAGACCCAGTACTTC. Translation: CASSQLPETQYF.

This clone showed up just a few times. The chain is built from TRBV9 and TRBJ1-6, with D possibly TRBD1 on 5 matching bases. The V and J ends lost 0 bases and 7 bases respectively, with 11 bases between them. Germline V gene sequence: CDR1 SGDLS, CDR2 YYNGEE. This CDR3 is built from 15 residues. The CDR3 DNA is TGTGCCAGCAGCGTAGTTGCCCAGGGCAATTCACCCCTCCACTTT. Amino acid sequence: CASSVVAQGNSPLHF.

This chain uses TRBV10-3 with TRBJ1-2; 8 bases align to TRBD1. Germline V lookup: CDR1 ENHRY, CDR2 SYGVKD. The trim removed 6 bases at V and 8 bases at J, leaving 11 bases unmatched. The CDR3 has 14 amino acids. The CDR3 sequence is CAIRTGQGSGGYTF. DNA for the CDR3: TGTGCCATCAGGACTGGACAGGGTTCGGGAGGCTACACCTTC.

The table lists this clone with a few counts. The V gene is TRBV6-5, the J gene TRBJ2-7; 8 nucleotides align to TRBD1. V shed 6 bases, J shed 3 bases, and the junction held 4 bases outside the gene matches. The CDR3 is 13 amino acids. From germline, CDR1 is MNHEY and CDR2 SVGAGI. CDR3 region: CASSRQGYYEQYF. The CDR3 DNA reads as TGTGCCAGCAGCCGACAGGGGTACTACGAGCAGTACTTC.

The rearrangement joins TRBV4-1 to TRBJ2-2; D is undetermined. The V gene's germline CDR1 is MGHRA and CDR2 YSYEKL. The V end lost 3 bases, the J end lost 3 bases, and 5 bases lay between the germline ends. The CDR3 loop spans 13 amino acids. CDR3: CASSQTDTGELFF. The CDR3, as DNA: TGCGCCAGCAGCCAGACCGACACCGGGGAGCTGTTTTTT.

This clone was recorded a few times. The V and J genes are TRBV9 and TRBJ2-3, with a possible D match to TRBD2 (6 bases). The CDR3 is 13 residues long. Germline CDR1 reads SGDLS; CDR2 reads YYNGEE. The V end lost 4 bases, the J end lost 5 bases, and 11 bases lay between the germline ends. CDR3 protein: CASSPGSRDTQYF. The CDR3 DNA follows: TGTGCCAGCAGCCCCGGGAGCCGAGATACGCAGTATTTT.

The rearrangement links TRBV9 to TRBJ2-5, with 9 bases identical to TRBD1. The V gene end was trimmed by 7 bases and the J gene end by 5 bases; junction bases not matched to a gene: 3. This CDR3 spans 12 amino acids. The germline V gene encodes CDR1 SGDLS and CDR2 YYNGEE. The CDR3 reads CASGTGQETQYF. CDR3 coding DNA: TGTGCCAGCGGGACAGGGCAGGAGACCCAGTACTTC.